This T cell receptor (beta chain) is from a study of T cell responses to AZD1222 COVID-19 vaccine. This clone was seen a few times. Clones were sequenced by immunoSEQ multiplex PCR, and TCRdb holds only the in-frame ones, with some missing. The data contain approximately 73,000 clones, roughly 85% of them singletons. The source was peripheral blood, collected on day 0 of AZD1222 vaccination. This receptor was taken from an adult in good health.

The chain's CDR3 is CASSPQRGGIYEQYF. The DNA for the CDR3 is TGTGCCAGTAGTCCCCAGCGGGGGGGAATTTACGAGCAGTACTTC. The chain recombines TRBV19 with TRBJ2-7, with TRBD2 matching over 10 bases. Per germline, CDR1 LNHDA and CDR2 SQIVND (reference sequence). The CDR3 is made up of 15 amino acids. V gave up 5 bases and J gave up 4 bases; unmatched junction bases: 8.